The clone carrying this TCR beta chain was recorded once. Pooled in the analysis were second doses at about 4 or about 12 weeks. V lost 4 bases and J 7 bases, leaving 26 bases between the germline ends. This CDR3 is built from 18 residues. The germline CDR1 and CDR2 sequences are LNHDA and SQIVND (reference sequence). Assay: immunoSEQ multiplex PCR; the TCRdb copy retains only in-frame clones and omits some. The data hold over 150,000 clones, with about 91% observed a single time. The sample belongs to a study of T cell responses to AZD1222 COVID-19 vaccine. Sequencing was performed on peripheral blood, taken 28 days after the second AZD1222 dose. The V gene is TRBV19, the J gene TRBJ2-1; TRBD1 or TRBD2 may be the D gene (5 bases each). The source of this sequence is an adult who received the AZD1222 COVID-19 vaccine. The CDR3 loop reads CASSRGEFQESPANEQFF. The CDR3 DNA reads as TGTGCCAGTAGTAGAGGGGAGTTTCAGGAGTCTCCAGCTAATGAGCAGTTCTTC.